Below, 24 T cell receptor beta chains from the same sample are listed, as sequenced in a study of cytomegalovirus exposure and HLA in healthy donors. Primers included in the PCR were 60 Vbeta and 13 Jbeta primers. The protocol was immunoSEQ multiplex PCR, while the TCRdb copy is restricted to in-frame clones and leaves out a portion. This table has fewer than 300,000 clones, 86% appearing once. The specimen was PBMCs. The receptor source for this set is a man in his forties or fifties in good health and CMV-seropositive.

V is TRBV5-1 and J is TRBJ2-1; TRBD2 matches at 14 bases. The CDR3 has 17 amino acids. Trimming cost V 3 bases and J 6 bases; bases outside gene matches: 8. In germline, CDR1 is SGHRS, CDR2 YFSETQ. This chain's CDR3 is CASSSGLAGDRGNEQFF. In nucleotides, the CDR3 is TGCGCCAGCAGCTCGGGACTAGCGGGAGACCGGGGCAATGAGCAGTTCTTC.

The chain carries TRBV5-1 and TRBJ2-1; weak D call: TRBD2 (6 bases). Germline V gene data show CDR1 as SGHRS and CDR2 as YFSETQ. CDR3 length: 16 amino acids. V shed 6 bases and J shed 0 bases, with 16 bases lying between them. CDR3 DNA: TGCGCCAGCACTCCTAGGGACTTCCTCTCCTACAATGAGCAGTTCTTC. As protein: CASTPRDFLSYNEQFF. Using reference TRBV5-1 and TRBJ2-1 for the parts outside the CDR3, the full variable domain is KAGVTQTPRYLIKTRGQQVTLSCSPISGHRSVSWYQQTPGQGLQFLFEYFSETQRNKGNFPGRFSGRQFSNSRSEMNVSTLELGDSALYLCASTPRDFLSYNEQFFGPGTRLTVL.

Comment on this clone: Within the sample, other DNA sequences also encode this same CDR3. This rearrangement joins TRBV11-2 to TRBJ2-7, with 14 positions matching TRBD2. With V trimmed by 6 bases and J by 4 bases, 2 bases remained unmatched. The CDR3 extends over 14 amino acids. Germline CDR1 SGHAT, CDR2 FQNNGV. The CDR3 loop reads CASRRLAGGYEQYF. The DNA of the CDR3 is TGTGCCAGCAGACGACTAGCGGGAGGGTACGAGCAGTACTTC.

The chain recombines TRBV29-1 with TRBJ1-2; 9 nucleotides align to TRBD1. The CDR3 totals 15 residues. Germline V gene data show CDR1 as SQVTM and CDR2 as ANQGSEA. Trimming took 4 bases from V and 6 from J; bases not matched to a gene: 12. The CDR3 DNA reads as TGCAGCGTTGTTGGATGGGACAGGGCCGGGAATGGCTACACCTTC. Protein sequence: CSVVGWDRAGNGYTF.

This chain connects TRBV9 to TRBJ2-7, with unresolved D. Per germline, CDR1 SGDLS and CDR2 YYNGEE. Trimming stripped 4 bases from V and 0 bases from J, with 11 bases between. This CDR3 contains 14 residues. This chain's CDR3 is CASSSMEISYEQYF. The CDR3 nucleotides read TGTGCCAGCAGCTCCATGGAGATCTCCTACGAGCAGTACTTC. Looking up the rest from reference TRBV9 and TRBJ2-7 gives the full variable domain: DSGVTQTPKHLITATGQRVTLRCSPRSGDLSVYWYQQSLDQGLQFLIQYYNGEERAKGNILERFSAQQFPDLHSELNLSSLELGDSALYFCASSSMEISYEQYFGPGTRLTVT.

The chain employs TRBV13 and TRBJ2-7, with D possibly matching TRBD1 (6 bases). CDR3 length: 13 residues. Trimming took 5 bases from V and 5 from J, leaving 13 bases between them. Germline loops: CDR1 PRHDT, CDR2 FYEKMQ (reference sequence). The DNA for the CDR3 is TGTGCCAGCAGCCCCAGGGGTCCCCACGAGCAGTACTTC. Residues: CASSPRGPHEQYF.

The rearrangement joins TRBV7-6 to TRBJ2-5, with 10 positions matching TRBD2. Germline loops: CDR1 SGHVS, CDR2 FNYEAQ. J was trimmed by 4 bases and V by 1 base; bases with no gene match: 6. The length of the CDR3 is 16 residues. The CDR3 reads CASSLDSGRTGETQYF. The CDR3 DNA sequence: TGTGCCAGCAGCTTAGATAGCGGGAGGACGGGAGAGACCCAGTACTTC.

This chain connects TRBV5-8 to TRBJ2-5, with 11 bases that match TRBD2. This CDR3 contains 17 residues. Trimming at V came to 0 bases and at J to 5 bases, leaving 9 bases not matched to a gene. CDR1 and CDR2 from the germline V gene are SGHTS and YDEGEE. The CDR3 loop reads CASSLEGSGRALETQYF. The DNA of the CDR3 is TGTGCCAGCAGCTTGGAGGGTAGCGGGAGGGCCCTGGAGACCCAGTACTTC.

This clone was seen a few times. The V gene is TRBV2, the J gene TRBJ2-5; TRBD1 aligns across 11 bases. CDR1 SNHLY and CDR2 FYNNEI come from the germline V gene. After removal of 5 bases from V and 9 bases from J, the junction contained 11 bases not matched to a gene. The CDR3 is 15 residues long. The CDR3 protein is CASSSTRGQGVAQYF. The CDR3 bases are TGTGCCAGCAGTTCCACTAGGGGACAGGGGGTGGCCCAGTACTTC.

The chain carries TRBV11-2 and TRBJ1-1; 10 bases agree with TRBD1. J lost 3 bases, V lost 5 bases, and 6 bases had no gene match. Germline loops: CDR1 SGHAT, CDR2 FQNNGV. There are 15 residues in the CDR3. The CDR3 sequence is CASSTRTGGDTEAFF. The CDR3 DNA reads as TGTGCCAGCAGCACCAGGACAGGGGGAGACACTGAAGCTTTCTTT.

This rearrangement joins TRBV7-2 to TRBJ1-1, with D uncertain. Germline CDR1 is SGHTA and CDR2 is FQGNSA. Deletions cut 2 bases from V and 2 bases from J, with 6 bases between. There are 13 residues in the CDR3. This CDR3 is CASSLLGNTEAFF. In DNA form, the CDR3 reads TGTGCCAGCAGCTTACTTGGCAACACTGAAGCTTTCTTT.

V usage is TRBV7-2 and J usage is TRBJ1-4; tentatively, D is TRBD1 (5 bases). CDR1 SGHTA and CDR2 FQGNSA come from the germline V gene. V was shortened by 2 bases and J by 6 bases, with 10 bases between the two germline ends. CDR3 size: 14 residues. Written as DNA, the CDR3 is TGTGCCAGCAGCTTACGTGCGGGGGATGAAAAACTGTTTTTT. It encodes CASSLRAGDEKLFF.

This clone came up once. The J gene is TRBJ1-5, the V gene TRBV19; D call uncertain. Trimming removed 3 bases at V and 1 base at J, with 13 bases between. CDR3 length: 16 residues. Germline V lookup: CDR1 LNHDA, CDR2 SQIVND (reference sequence). CDR3 DNA: TGTGCCAGTAGTATCGGGAGGAGCAGAAGCAATCAGCCCCAGCATTTT. Encoded protein: CASSIGRSRSNQPQHF. Based on the CDR3 plus reference TRBV19 and TRBJ1-5, the full variable domain is DGGITQSPKYLFRKEGQNVTLSCEQNLNHDAMYWYRQDPGQGLRLIYYSQIVNDFQKGDIAEGYSVSREKKESFPLTVTSAQKNPTAFYLCASSIGRSRSNQPQHFGDGTRLSIL.

The J gene is TRBJ1-1, the V gene TRBV9; D unresolved. V was trimmed by 3 bases and J by 1 base, leaving 13 bases between them. The CDR3 has 15 amino acids. Looked up from germline, CDR1 is SGDLS and CDR2 is YYNGEE. CDR3 amino acids: CASSGHNGWNTEAFF. In DNA form, the CDR3 reads TGTGCCAGCAGCGGACATAACGGCTGGAACACTGAAGCTTTCTTT.

This chain links TRBV4-3 with TRBJ1-2, with 7 bases that match TRBD1. The length of the CDR3 is 14 residues. The V gene's germline CDR1 is LGHNA and CDR2 YSLEER. V dropped 3 bases and J dropped 8; count of bases not matched to a gene: 9. The CDR3 here is CASSHLRDRYGYTF. The CDR3 DNA reads as TGCGCCAGCAGCCACCTCCGGGACAGATACGGCTACACCTTC.

This chain connects TRBV19 to TRBJ1-4; a possible D gene is TRBD1 (5 bases). Germline assignment: CDR1 LNHDA and CDR2 SQIVND (reference sequence). V was shortened by 6 bases and J by 4 bases, with 12 bases between the two germline ends. The CDR3 sequence is 14 residues long. CDR3 sequence (DNA): TGTGCCAGTAGCCCTCGGGACTTTAATGAAAAACTGTTTTTT. Its translation is CASSPRDFNEKLFF.

The CDR3 here is CASSLPGALGYTF. The CDR3 bases are TGTGCCAGCAGCTTACCAGGGGCCCTCGGCTACACCTTC. The V gene is TRBV7-9, the J gene TRBJ1-2; the D gene is possibly TRBD1 (6 bases). Germline-derived CDR1 and CDR2 are SEHNR and FQNEAQ (reference sequence). V was shortened by 2 bases and J by 8 bases, with 12 bases between the two germline ends. The CDR3 sequence is 13 residues long.

The genes are TRBV30 and TRBJ2-1; D possibly corresponds to TRBD2 (6 bases). The CDR3 totals 12 residues. Germline CDR1 is GTSNPN and CDR2 is SVGIG (reference sequence). The V and J ends lost 4 bases and 4 bases respectively, with 8 bases between them. This chain's CDR3 is CAWTGGYNEQFF. DNA for the CDR3: TGTGCCTGGACTGGAGGGTACAATGAGCAGTTCTTC.

The chain carries TRBV5-1 and TRBJ2-7; 7 nucleotides line up with TRBD1. Germline CDR1 SGHRS, CDR2 YFSETQ. This CDR3 has 14 amino acids. The V segment lost 0 bases and the J segment 5 bases; nucleotides outside the gene matches: 5. CDR3 residues: CASSLDRGFDEQYF. CDR3 sequence (DNA): TGCGCCAGCAGCTTGGACAGGGGATTCGACGAGCAGTACTTC.

The rearrangement links TRBV15 to TRBJ2-2; D is undetermined. The CDR3 sequence is 16 residues long. CDR1 is LNHNV, CDR2 YYDKDF, per germline (reference sequence). Between the trimmed V and J ends, which lost 4 bases and 0 bases, there was a span of 12 bases. CDR3 in DNA: TGTGCCACCAGCATCAACCCGGGTCCGAACACCGGGGAGCTGTTTTTT. Translating gives CATSINPGPNTGELFF.

The chain employs TRBV9 and TRBJ2-7, with D unclear. The V end lost 0 bases, the J end lost 4 bases, and 11 bases lay between the germline ends. The CDR3 consists of 14 residues. CDR1 is SGDLS, CDR2 YYNGEE, per germline. CDR3 sequence: CASSVDGLRYEQYF. CDR3 nucleotide sequence: TGTGCCAGCAGCGTAGACGGGTTGAGGTACGAGCAGTACTTC. The variable domain in full, completed from reference TRBV9 and TRBJ2-7, reads DSGVTQTPKHLITATGQRVTLRCSPRSGDLSVYWYQQSLDQGLQFLIQYYNGEERAKGNILERFSAQQFPDLHSELNLSSLELGDSALYFCASSVDGLRYEQYFGPGTRLTVT.

This chain uses TRBV19 with TRBJ2-7, with 7 bases matching TRBD1. The CDR3 sequence is 15 residues long. Germline CDR1 is LNHDA and CDR2 is SQIVND (reference sequence). V dropped 1 base and J dropped 2; count of bases not matched to a gene: 5. CDR3 region: CASSIGAGGTYEQYF. The CDR3 DNA follows: TGTGCCAGTAGTATAGGGGCAGGGGGTACCTACGAGCAGTACTTC.

The gene calls are TRBV4-3 and TRBJ1-2; possibly TRBD1 for D (5 bases). The CDR3 contains 15 residues. CDR1 and CDR2 from the germline V gene are LGHNA and YSLEER. With 0 bases removed from V and 4 bases from J, the gap between germline ends came to 12 bases. The chain's CDR3 is CASSQERQTFYGYTF. DNA of the CDR3: TGCGCCAGCAGCCAAGAAAGACAGACATTCTATGGCTACACCTTC.

The chain carries TRBV27 and TRBJ2-3; the match to TRBD2 covers 10 bases. The CDR3 runs 15 residues. Germline CDR1 and CDR2: MNHEY and SMNVEV (reference sequence). J was trimmed by 6 bases and V by 0 bases; bases with no gene match: 3. The CDR3, as DNA: TGTGCCAGCAGTTTATCGCCTAGCGGGAGTGATACGCAGTATTTT. Translating it yields CASSLSPSGSDTQYF.